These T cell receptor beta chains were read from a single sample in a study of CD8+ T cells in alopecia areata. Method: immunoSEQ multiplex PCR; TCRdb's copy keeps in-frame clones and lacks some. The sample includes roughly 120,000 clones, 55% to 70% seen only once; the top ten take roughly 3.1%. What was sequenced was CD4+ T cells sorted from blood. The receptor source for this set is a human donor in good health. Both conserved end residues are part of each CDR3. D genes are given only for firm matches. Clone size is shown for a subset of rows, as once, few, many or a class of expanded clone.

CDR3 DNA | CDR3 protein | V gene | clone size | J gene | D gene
TGTGCCAGCAGCTTGGGAATCAGACAGGCCCATGGCTACACCTTC | CASSLGIRQAHGYTF | TRBV5-6 | - | TRBJ1-2 | -
TGTGCCAGTAGGGACAGGGGCGGGCAGCCCCAGCATTTT | CASRDRGGQPQHF | TRBV19 | - | TRBJ1-5 | TRBD1
TGTGCCAGCAGCAAACGGGGCGGGGGAACGCAGTATTTT | CASSKRGGGTQYF | TRBV9 | - | TRBJ2-3 | TRBD2
TGCAGCATACAGGAATTTAGCAATCAGCCCCAGCATTTT | CSIQEFSNQPQHF | TRBV29-1 | - | TRBJ1-5 | -
TGCGCCAGCAGCTATGAAGGGGTTGATGGCTACACCTTC | CASSYEGVDGYTF | TRBV5-1 | - | TRBJ1-2 | -
TGCGCCAGCAGCCCCCTGGAGGGCCGGGAGAACCAGTACTTC | CASSPLEGRENQYF | TRBV5-1 | - | TRBJ2-5 | -
TGCAGCGTTGGTACGGGTTTCGTGAATGAAAAACTGTTTTTT | CSVGTGFVNEKLFF | TRBV29-1 | - | TRBJ1-4 | -
TGTGCCAGCATGAGGGACAGGGGAAATTCACCCCTCCACTTT | CASMRDRGNSPLHF | TRBV6-1 | few | TRBJ1-6 | TRBD1
TGCAGCGTTGAACACACCGGGGGGGGCCCGGGTAATGAGCAGTTCTTC | CSVEHTGGGPGNEQFF | TRBV29-1 | - | TRBJ2-1 | TRBD2
TGTGCCAGCAGTCCCGGGACAGGGGGCTACGAGCAGTACTTC | CASSPGTGGYEQYF | TRBV25-1 | once | TRBJ2-7 | TRBD1
TGTGCCAGCAGCCCTCCGGGACAGGTTACCTACGAGCAGTACTTC | CASSPPGQVTYEQYF | TRBV5-6 | - | TRBJ2-7 | TRBD1
TGTGCCAGCAGTTTAGCTCGGCGAGGCTACGAGCAGTACTTC | CASSLARRGYEQYF | TRBV27 | - | TRBJ2-7 | -
TGTGCCAGCAGCACTAGCGGGGGTCGGGGCAAAAACATTCAGTACTTC | CASSTSGGRGKNIQYF | TRBV7-2 | once | TRBJ2-4 | TRBD2
TGTGCCATCAGCGCGAACGGAGAAGCTTTCTTT | CAISANGEAFF | TRBV10-3 | - | TRBJ1-1 | -
TGCAGCGTTGTCCCGAATCTCTCTAGCGGGGGGATCTTC | CSVVPNLSSGGIF | TRBV29-1 | - | TRBJ2-1 | TRBD2
TGCAGCGTTTGGGGAGACGGAAACACCATATATTTT | CSVWGDGNTIYF | TRBV29-1 | once | TRBJ1-3 | -
TGTGCCAGCAGCCACCAGGGTGGTGGCTACACCTTC | CASSHQGGGYTF | TRBV7-9 | - | TRBJ1-2 | -
TGCGCCAGCAGCCAAGGGGGCAGGGGAGGGGAGACCCAGTACTTC | CASSQGGRGGETQYF | TRBV4-1 | - | TRBJ2-5 | -
TGCGCCAGCAGCTTGGAGGGCGACAGGGGAGGCTATGGCTACACCTTC | CASSLEGDRGGYGYTF | TRBV5-1 | - | TRBJ1-2 | TRBD1
TGTGCCAGTAGTACCTCCAGCTACGAGCAGTACTTC | CASSTSSYEQYF | TRBV19 | - | TRBJ2-7 | -
TGTGCCAGCAGCTCCTGGGGAGAGACCCAGTACTTC | CASSSWGETQYF | TRBV11-2 | - | TRBJ2-5 | -
TGTGCCAGCAGCCGCTGGACAGCCGATACGCAGTATTTT | CASSRWTADTQYF | TRBV5-6 | - | TRBJ2-3 | -
TGCGCCAGCGGCCTAGCGGGGGAAGAGACCCAGTACTTC | CASGLAGEETQYF | TRBV23-1 | - | TRBJ2-5 | TRBD2
TGTGCCATCAGTCCAACAGGGGGCAAGGAGACCCAGTACTTC | CAISPTGGKETQYF | TRBV10-3 | - | TRBJ2-5 | TRBD1
TGTGCCAGCAGCCGAGACAGGGTGGGGAACACTGAAGCTTTCTTT | CASSRDRVGNTEAFF | TRBV16 | - | TRBJ1-1 | TRBD1
TGTGCCTGGTCCCCCATGGGGCTGGGGAGCAATCAGCCCCAGCATTTT | CAWSPMGLGSNQPQHF | TRBV30 | - | TRBJ1-5 | -
TGTGCCAGCTCACCCGGGACAGGGGTAACAGATACGCAGTATTTT | CASSPGTGVTDTQYF | TRBV18 | - | TRBJ2-3 | TRBD1